The source of this T cell receptor beta chain is a study of blood T cell repertoires in COVID-19. Under the authors' procedure: From reference gene primer amplification, estimates of nucleated cell counts were derived. Sequencing used immunoSEQ multiplex PCR; TCRdb keeps in-frame clones, though not all of them. The V and J calls and clone size were taken over from that table, and D and trimming were inferred from the DNA. The table records 150,000 to 200,000 clones, roughly 90% of them present only once. This CDR3 is 10 amino acids long. With 6 bases removed from V and 3 bases from J, the gap between germline ends came to 2 bases. Germline V CDR1 and CDR2: KGHSH, LQKENI.

The rearrangement uses TRBV18 and TRBJ2-5; D remains ambiguous. The specimen sequenced was PBMCs or T cells enriched from blood (not recorded which). The clonotype originates from a woman under 30 who had recovered from COVID-19. CDR3 sequence: CASSEETQYF. For the CDR3, the DNA is TGTGCCAGCTCCGAAGAGACCCAGTACTTC.